This TCR beta chain derives from a study of T cell changes during pregnancy in multiple sclerosis. Trimming removed 5 bases from V and 4 bases from J; junction bases left unmatched: 2. Germline-derived CDR1 and CDR2 are MDHEN and SYDVKM. CDR3 length equals 14 residues. The repertoire was sequenced with immunoSEQ multiplex PCR; TCRdb's copy has only in-frame clones and lacks some. The sample holds more than 80,000 clones, about 90% seen once. This clone was counted a single time. The TCR was taken from a female donor with multiple sclerosis, enrolled in a pregnancy study. The source material was peripheral blood, sampled before pregnancy. This chain links TRBV28 with TRBJ1-6, with 7 bases identical to TRBD1. CDR3 sequence: CASSPGQYNSPLHF. The CDR3, as DNA: TGTGCCAGCAGTCCGGGACAGTATAATTCACCCCTCCACTTT.